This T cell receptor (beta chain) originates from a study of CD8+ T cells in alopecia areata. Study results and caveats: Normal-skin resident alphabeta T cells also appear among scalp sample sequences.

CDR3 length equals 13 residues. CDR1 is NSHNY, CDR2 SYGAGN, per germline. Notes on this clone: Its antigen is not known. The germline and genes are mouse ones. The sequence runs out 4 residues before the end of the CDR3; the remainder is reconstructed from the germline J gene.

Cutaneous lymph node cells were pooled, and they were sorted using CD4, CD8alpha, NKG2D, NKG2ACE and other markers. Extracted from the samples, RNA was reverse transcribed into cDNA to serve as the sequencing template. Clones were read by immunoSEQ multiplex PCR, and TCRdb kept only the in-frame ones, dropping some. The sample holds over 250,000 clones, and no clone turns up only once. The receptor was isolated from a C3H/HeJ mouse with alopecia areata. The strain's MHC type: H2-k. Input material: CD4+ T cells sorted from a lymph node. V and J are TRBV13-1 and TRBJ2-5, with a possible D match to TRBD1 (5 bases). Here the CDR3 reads CASSGRTKDTQYF. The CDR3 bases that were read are TGTGCCAGCAGTGGTCGGACAAAAGAC.